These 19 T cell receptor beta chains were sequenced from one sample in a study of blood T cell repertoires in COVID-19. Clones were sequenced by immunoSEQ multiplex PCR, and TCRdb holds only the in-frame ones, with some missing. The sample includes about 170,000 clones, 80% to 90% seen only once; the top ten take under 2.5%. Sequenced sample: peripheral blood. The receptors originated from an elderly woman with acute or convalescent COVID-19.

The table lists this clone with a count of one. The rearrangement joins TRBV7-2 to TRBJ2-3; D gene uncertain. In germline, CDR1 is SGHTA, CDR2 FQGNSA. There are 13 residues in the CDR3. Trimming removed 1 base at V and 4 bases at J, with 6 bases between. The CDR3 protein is CASSLDPADTQYF. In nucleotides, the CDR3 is TGTGCCAGCAGCTTAGATCCGGCAGATACGCAGTATTTT.

The CDR3 nucleotides are TGTGCCTGGAGCCGTGGTGTCGGTTCACCCCTCCACTTT. This sequence encodes CAWSRGVGSPLHF. The J gene is TRBJ1-6, the V gene TRBV30; D is uncertain. CDR1 is GTSNPN and CDR2 is SVGIG in the germline V gene (reference sequence). Trimming removed 3 bases from V and 9 bases from J, with 12 bases in between. The CDR3 runs 13 residues.

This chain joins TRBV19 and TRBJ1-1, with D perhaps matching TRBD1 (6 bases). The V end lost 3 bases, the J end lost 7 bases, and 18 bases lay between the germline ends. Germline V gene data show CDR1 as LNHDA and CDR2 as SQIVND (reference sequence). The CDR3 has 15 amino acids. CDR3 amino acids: CASSIDGPGAREAFF. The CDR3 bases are TGTGCCAGTAGTATTGATGGGCCAGGGGCCCGTGAAGCTTTCTTT.

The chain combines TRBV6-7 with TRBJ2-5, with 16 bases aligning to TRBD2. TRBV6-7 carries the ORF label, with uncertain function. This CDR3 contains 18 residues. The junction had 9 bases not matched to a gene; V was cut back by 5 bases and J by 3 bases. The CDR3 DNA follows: TGTGCCAGCAGTAGGGGACTAGCGGGAGGGCCCTCTAAAGAGACCCAGTACTTC. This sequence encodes CASSRGLAGGPSKETQYF.

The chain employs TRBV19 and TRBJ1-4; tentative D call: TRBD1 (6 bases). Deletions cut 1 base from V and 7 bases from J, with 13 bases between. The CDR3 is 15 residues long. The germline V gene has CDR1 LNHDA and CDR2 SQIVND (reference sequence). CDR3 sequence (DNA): TGTGCCAGTAGTATAGCGGGACATAGGATTGAAAAACTGTTTTTT. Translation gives CASSIAGHRIEKLFF.

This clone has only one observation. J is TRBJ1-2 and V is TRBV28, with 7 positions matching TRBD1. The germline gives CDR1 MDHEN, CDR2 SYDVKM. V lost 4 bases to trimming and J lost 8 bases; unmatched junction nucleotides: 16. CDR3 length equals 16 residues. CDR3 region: CASSSQGPDRARGYTF. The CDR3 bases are TGTGCCAGCAGTTCCCAAGGGCCAGACAGGGCCCGGGGCTACACCTTC.

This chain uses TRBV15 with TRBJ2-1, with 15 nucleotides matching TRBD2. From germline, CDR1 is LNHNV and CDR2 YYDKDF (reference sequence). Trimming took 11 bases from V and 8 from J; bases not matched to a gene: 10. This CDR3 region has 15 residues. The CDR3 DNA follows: TGTGCCGCTTCGGGACTAGCGGGAGGTAGGGATGAGCAGTTCTTC. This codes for CAASGLAGGRDEQFF.

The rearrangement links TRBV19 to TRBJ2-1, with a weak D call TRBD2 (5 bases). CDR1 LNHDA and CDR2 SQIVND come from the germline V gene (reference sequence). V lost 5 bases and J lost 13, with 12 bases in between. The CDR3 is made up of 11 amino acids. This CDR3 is CASSSGVTQFF. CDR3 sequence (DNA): TGTGCCAGTAGTTCCGGGGTGACACAGTTCTTC. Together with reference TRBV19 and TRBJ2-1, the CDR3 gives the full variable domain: DGGITQSPKYLFRKEGQNVTLSCEQNLNHDAMYWYRQDPGQGLRLIYYSQIVNDFQKGDIAEGYSVSREKKESFPLTVTSAQKNPTAFYLCASSSGVTQFFGPGTRLTVL.

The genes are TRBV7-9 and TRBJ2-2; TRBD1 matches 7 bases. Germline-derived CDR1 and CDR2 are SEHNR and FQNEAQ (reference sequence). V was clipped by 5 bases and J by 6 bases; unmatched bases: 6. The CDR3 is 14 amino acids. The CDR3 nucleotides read TGTGCCAGCAGCATATTGACAGGGCCCGGGGAGCTGTTTTTT. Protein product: CASSILTGPGELFF.

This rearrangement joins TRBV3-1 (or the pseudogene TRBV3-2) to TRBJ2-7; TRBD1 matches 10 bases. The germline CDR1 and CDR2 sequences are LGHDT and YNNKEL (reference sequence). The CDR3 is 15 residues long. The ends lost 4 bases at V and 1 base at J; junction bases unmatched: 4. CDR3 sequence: CASSPLGQGSYEQYF. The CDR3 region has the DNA TGTGCCAGCAGCCCCCTGGGACAGGGGTCCTACGAGCAGTACTTC.

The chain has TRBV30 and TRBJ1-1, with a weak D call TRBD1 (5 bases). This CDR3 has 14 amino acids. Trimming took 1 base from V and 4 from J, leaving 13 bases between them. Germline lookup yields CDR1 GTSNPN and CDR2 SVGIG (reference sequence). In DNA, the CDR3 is TGTGCCTGGAGTGCCCCGGGGGAGGGCACTGAAGCTTTCTTT. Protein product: CAWSAPGEGTEAFF.

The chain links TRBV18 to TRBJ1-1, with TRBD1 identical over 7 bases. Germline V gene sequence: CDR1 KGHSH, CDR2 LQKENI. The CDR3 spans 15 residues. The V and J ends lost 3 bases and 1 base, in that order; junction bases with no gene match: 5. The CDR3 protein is CASSPGTDANTEAFF. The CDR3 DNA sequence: TGTGCCAGCTCACCCGGGACAGATGCGAACACTGAAGCTTTCTTT.

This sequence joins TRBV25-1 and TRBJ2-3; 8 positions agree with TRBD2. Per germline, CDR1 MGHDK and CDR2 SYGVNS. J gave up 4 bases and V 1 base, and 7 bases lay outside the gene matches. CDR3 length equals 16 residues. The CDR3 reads CASSELEAGEADTQYF. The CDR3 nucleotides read TGTGCCAGCAGTGAATTAGAAGCGGGGGAAGCAGATACGCAGTATTTT.

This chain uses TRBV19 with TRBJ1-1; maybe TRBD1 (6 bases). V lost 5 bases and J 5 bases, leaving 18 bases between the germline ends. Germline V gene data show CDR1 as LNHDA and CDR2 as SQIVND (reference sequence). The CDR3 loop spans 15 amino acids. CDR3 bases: TGTGCCAGTAGTGCCGAACAGGGAAGGGGGACTGAAGCTTTCTTT. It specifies CASSAEQGRGTEAFF.

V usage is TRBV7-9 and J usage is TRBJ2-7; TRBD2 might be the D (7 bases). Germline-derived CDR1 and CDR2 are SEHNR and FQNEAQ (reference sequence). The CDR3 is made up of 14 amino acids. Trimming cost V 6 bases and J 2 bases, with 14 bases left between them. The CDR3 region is CASREDGGPYEQYF. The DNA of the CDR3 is TGTGCCAGCAGAGAGGACGGGGGGCCCTACGAGCAGTACTTC.

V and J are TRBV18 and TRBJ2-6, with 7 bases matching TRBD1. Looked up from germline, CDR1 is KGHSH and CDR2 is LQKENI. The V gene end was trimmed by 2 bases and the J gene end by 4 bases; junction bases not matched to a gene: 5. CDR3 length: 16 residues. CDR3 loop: CASSPDGTAGANVLTF. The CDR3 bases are TGTGCCAGCTCACCAGACGGGACAGCCGGGGCCAACGTCCTGACTTTC.

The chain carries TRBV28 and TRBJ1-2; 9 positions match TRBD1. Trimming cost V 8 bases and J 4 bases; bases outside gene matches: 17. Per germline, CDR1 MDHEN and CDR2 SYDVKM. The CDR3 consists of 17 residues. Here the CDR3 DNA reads TGTGCCAGCGCAAGAGGGACAGGGATGGCGGCTATCTATGGCTACACCTTC. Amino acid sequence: CASARGTGMAAIYGYTF.

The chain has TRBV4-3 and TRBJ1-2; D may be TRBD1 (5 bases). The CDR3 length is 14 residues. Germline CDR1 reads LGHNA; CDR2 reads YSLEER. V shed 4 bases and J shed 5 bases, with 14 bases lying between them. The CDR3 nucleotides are TGCGCCAGCAGCCTATCAGGGATGGGGTATGGCTACACCTTC. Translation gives CASSLSGMGYGYTF.

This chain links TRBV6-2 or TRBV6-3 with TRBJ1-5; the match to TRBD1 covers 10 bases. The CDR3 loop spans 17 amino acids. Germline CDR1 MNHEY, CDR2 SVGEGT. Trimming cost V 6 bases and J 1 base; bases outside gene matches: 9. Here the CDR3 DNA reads TGTGCCAGCAGCCCTAGGGGGACAGGGGTGAGCAATCAGCCCCAGCATTTT. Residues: CASSPRGTGVSNQPQHF.